This passage covers 2 T cell receptor beta chains from one sample sequenced in a study of T cell responses to AZD1222 COVID-19 vaccine. Sequenced by immunoSEQ multiplex PCR; TCRdb stores in-frame clones only, minus some. The table includes 65,000 to 95,000 clones, approximately 90% detected once. The specimen was peripheral blood, collected on day 0 of MenACWY control vaccination. The receptor source for this set is an adult in good health.

This chain links TRBV7-2 with TRBJ1-3; tentative D call: TRBD1 (6 bases). V was trimmed by 2 bases and J by 3 bases, leaving 14 bases between them. Germline V gives CDR1 SGHTA, CDR2 FQGNSA. This CDR3 region has 16 residues. The CDR3 DNA is TGTGCCAGCAGCTTAAACCCCCCAGGGGATGGAAACACCATATATTTT. Its translation is CASSLNPPGDGNTIYF.

V is TRBV4-3 and J is TRBJ2-7; the D gene is possibly TRBD2 (7 bases). The ends were cut back, 0 bases at V and 2 bases at J, with 14 bases in the middle. The germline V gene encodes CDR1 LGHNA and CDR2 YSLEER. CDR3 size: 16 residues. CDR3 in DNA: TGCGCCAGCAGCCAAGATTACGGGGGGACACCCTACGAGCAGTACTTC. Its translation is CASSQDYGGTPYEQYF.